This paragraph covers one T cell receptor beta chain sequence. V trimming: 7 bases; J trimming: 5 bases; junction bases outside the gene matches: 5. This CDR3 has 14 residues. Germline CDR1 is MNHEY and CDR2 is SMNVEV (reference sequence). The data originate from a study of fetal regulatory T cell absence and autoimmunity. This table comes from immunoSEQ multiplex PCR, and its TCRdb copy is limited to in-frame clones, with some not included. The sample has more than 85,000 clones; 72% are singletons. This TCR was recovered from a male donor with IPEX syndrome. The sample taken for sequencing was pancreas tissue. The gene calls are TRBV27 and TRBJ2-1; 10 bases fit TRBD2. CDR3 nucleotides: TGTGCCAGCATGGGACTAGCGATTAACAATGAGCAGTTCTTC. The encoded protein is CASMGLAINNEQFF.